The subject of this entry is one TCR beta chain. These data are taken from a study of T cell changes during pregnancy in multiple sclerosis. The germline V gene encodes CDR1 MNHEY and CDR2 SMNVEV (reference sequence). The CDR3 runs 13 residues. The junction had 4 bases not matched to a gene; V was cut back by 6 bases and J by 2 bases. Method: immunoSEQ multiplex PCR; TCRdb's copy keeps in-frame clones and lacks some. The repertoire holds 40,000 to 45,000 clones, 90% seen once, with over 6.5% in the top ten. Source: CD8+ T cells from peripheral blood mononuclear cells, taken in the third trimester of pregnancy. This sequence was found in a female donor with multiple sclerosis, enrolled in a pregnancy study. The chain joins TRBV27 to TRBJ2-7, with 7 bases aligning to TRBD1. The CDR3 region is CASRGDSAYEQYF. The CDR3 DNA is TGTGCCAGCAGGGGGGACAGCGCCTACGAGCAGTACTTC.